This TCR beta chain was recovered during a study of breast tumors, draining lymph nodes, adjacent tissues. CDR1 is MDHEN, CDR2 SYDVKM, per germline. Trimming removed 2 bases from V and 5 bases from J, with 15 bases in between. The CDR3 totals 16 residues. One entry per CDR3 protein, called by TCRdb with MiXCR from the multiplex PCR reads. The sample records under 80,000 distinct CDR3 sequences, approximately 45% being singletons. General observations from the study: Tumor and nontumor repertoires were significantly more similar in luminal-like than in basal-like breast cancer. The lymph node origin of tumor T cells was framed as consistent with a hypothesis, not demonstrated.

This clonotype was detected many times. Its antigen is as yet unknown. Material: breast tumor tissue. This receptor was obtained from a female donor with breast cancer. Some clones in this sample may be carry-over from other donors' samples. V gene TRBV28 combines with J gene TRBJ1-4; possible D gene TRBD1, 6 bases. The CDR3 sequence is CASSLGLGAMNEKLFF. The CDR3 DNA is TGTGCCAGCAGTTTAGGCCTGGGGGCTATGAATGAAAAACTGTTTTTT.